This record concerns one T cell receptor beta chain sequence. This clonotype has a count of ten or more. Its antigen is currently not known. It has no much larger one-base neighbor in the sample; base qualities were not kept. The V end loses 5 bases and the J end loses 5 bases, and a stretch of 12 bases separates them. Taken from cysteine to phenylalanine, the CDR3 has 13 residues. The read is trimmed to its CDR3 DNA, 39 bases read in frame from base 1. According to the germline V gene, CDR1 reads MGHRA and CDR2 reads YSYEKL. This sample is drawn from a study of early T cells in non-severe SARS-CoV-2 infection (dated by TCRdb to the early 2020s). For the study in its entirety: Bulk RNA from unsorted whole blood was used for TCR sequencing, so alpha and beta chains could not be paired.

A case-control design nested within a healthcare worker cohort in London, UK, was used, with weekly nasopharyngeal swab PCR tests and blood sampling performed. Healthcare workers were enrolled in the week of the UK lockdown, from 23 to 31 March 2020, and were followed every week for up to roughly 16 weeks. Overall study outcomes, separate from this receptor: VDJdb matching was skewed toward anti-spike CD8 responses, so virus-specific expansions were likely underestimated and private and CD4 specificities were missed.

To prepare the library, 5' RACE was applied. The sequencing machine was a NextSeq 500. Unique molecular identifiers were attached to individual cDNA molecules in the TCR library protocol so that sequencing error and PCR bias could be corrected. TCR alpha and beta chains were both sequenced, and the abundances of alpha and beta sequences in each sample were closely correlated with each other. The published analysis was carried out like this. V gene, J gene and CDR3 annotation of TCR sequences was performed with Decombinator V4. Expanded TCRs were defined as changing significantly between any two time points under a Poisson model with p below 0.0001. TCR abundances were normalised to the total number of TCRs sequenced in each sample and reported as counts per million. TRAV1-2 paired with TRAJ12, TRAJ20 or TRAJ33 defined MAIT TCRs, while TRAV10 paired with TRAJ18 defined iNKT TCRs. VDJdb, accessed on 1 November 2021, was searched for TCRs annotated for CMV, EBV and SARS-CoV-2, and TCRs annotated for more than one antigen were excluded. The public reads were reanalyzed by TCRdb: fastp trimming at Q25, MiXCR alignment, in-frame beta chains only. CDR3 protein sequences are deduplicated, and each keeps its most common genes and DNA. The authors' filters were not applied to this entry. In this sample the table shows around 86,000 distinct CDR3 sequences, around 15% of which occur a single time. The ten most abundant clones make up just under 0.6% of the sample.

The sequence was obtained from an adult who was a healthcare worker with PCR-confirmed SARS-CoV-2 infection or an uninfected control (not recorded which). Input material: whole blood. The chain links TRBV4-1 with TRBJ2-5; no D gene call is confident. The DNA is TGCGCCAGCAGCAGGACCATGGCGGAGACCCAGTACTTC. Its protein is CASSRTMAETQYF.